The 27 T cell receptor beta chains below all came from one sample that was sequenced in a study of shared clonotypes between healthy human individuals. TCRdb's copy holds only in-frame clones and misses some; the assay was immunoSEQ multiplex PCR. Among about 2,100,000 clones listed, about 93% were seen once. Naive CD8 isolation took CD45RO-negative cells positively selected for CCR7 and excluded terminally differentiated effector memory CD45RA+ cells. What was sequenced was naive CD8+ T cells from PBMCs. Receptor source: a man aged 18 to 30 in good health. Some clones in this sample may be carry-over from other donors' samples.

DNA of the CDR3: TGTGCCAGCAGAACCTTAAACGCGCAGTATTTT. Translating gives CASRTLNAQYF. The rearrangement links TRBV28 to TRBJ2-3; no clear D. Germline CDR1 reads MDHEN; CDR2 reads SYDVKM. Trimming stripped 6 bases from V and 10 bases from J, with 11 bases between. The CDR3 has 11 residues.

The genes are TRBV4-3 and TRBJ2-7; D remains ambiguous. This CDR3 region has 15 residues. Germline CDR1 is LGHNA and CDR2 is YSLEER. Trimming shortened V by 1 base and J by 3 bases, and 13 bases separated the two germline ends. CDR3 sequence: CASSQAQAFYYEQYF. The CDR3 region has the DNA TGCGCCAGCAGCCAAGCTCAGGCATTCTACTACGAGCAGTACTTC.

The gene calls are TRBV9 and TRBJ1-3; TRBD1 might be the D (6 bases). Germline-derived CDR1 and CDR2 are SGDLS and YYNGEE. The CDR3 extends over 16 amino acids. V lost 4 bases and J lost 4, with 18 bases in between. CDR3 coding DNA: TGTGCCAGCAGCCCGGGGGCTTCTACTGGGGGAAACACCATATATTTT. It is translated as CASSPGASTGGNTIYF.

The V gene is TRBV7-8, the J gene TRBJ1-1; perhaps TRBD1 as D (5 bases). The germline CDR1 and CDR2 sequences are SGHVS and FQNEAQ. The V end lost 3 bases, the J end lost 4 bases, and 12 bases lay between the germline ends. The length of the CDR3 is 14 residues. For the CDR3, the DNA is TGTGCCAGCAGCTTCCGAGGGACCGGCACTGAAGCTTTCTTT. It specifies CASSFRGTGTEAFF.

V gene TRBV27 combines with J gene TRBJ2-2; 7 bases line up with TRBD2. Per germline, CDR1 MNHEY and CDR2 SMNVEV (reference sequence). The J segment lost 6 bases and the V segment lost 6 bases, leaving 7 bases of the junction unmatched. The CDR3 length is 14 residues. CDR3 amino acids: CASSPGGYPGELFF. For the CDR3, the DNA is TGTGCCAGCAGCCCCGGGGGGTATCCCGGGGAGCTGTTTTTT.

V and J are TRBV11-3 and TRBJ1-5; TRBD1 agrees at 9 bases. The V segment lost 5 bases and the J segment 1 base; nucleotides outside the gene matches: 9. This CDR3 comprises 17 residues. The germline V gene has CDR1 SGHNT and CDR2 YENEEA. The DNA for the CDR3 is TGTGCCAGCAGCCAGATGAGGGACAGGGACAGCAATCAGCCCCAGCATTTT. Its translation: CASSQMRDRDSNQPQHF.

Comments on this clone: Other DNA sequences in this sample translate to the same CDR3. This chain connects TRBV11-2 to TRBJ2-7, with D perhaps TRBD2 (5 bases). Trimming pared 2 bases from V and 3 bases from J, leaving 8 bases between. This CDR3 contains 13 residues. Germline CDR1 is SGHAT and CDR2 is FQNNGV. Written as DNA, the CDR3 is TGTGCCAGCAGCTTATTCGGGGACTACGAGCAGTACTTC. This translates into CASSLFGDYEQYF.

To note about this clone: Different DNA sequences within this sample yield the same CDR3. The chain combines TRBV27 with TRBJ1-4; no clear D. Germline V gives CDR1 MNHEY, CDR2 SMNVEV (reference sequence). This CDR3 contains 15 residues. Trimming shortened V by 0 bases and J by 0 bases, and 5 bases separated the two germline ends. CDR3 region: CASSLSIATNEKLFF. The DNA for the CDR3 is TGTGCCAGCAGTTTATCGATAGCAACTAATGAAAAACTGTTTTTT. Based on the CDR3 plus reference TRBV27 and TRBJ1-4, the full variable domain is EAQVTQNPRYLITVTGKKLTVTCSQNMNHEYMSWYRQDPGLGLRQIYYSMNVEVTDKGDVPEGYKVSRKEKRNFPLILESPSPNQTSLYFCASSLSIATNEKLFFGSGTQLSVL.

The J gene is TRBJ2-1, the V gene TRBV14; 9 positions agree with TRBD2. Per germline, CDR1 SGHDN and CDR2 FVKESK. The length of the CDR3 is 15 residues. J was trimmed by 4 bases and V by 4 bases; bases with no gene match: 5. CDR3 in DNA: TGTGCCAGCAGCCCTCTAGCGGGACATTACAATGAGCAGTTCTTC. This codes for CASSPLAGHYNEQFF.

This clone has a handful of counts. The sample contains more than one DNA sequence encoding this CDR3. V usage is TRBV9 and J usage is TRBJ1-1, with D perhaps matching TRBD1 (5 bases). V lost 7 bases and J lost 3, with 10 bases in between. CDR1 is SGDLS and CDR2 is YYNGEE in the germline V gene. The CDR3 totals 12 residues. The CDR3 nucleotides are TGTGCCAGCTCGCGAGGGGACACTGAAGCTTTCTTT. It specifies CASSRGDTEAFF.

V usage is TRBV25-1 and J usage is TRBJ1-4, with 11 bases identical to TRBD1. This CDR3 spans 14 amino acids. The trim removed 3 bases at V and 7 bases at J, leaving 1 base unmatched. Germline values: CDR1 MGHDK, CDR2 SYGVNS. CDR3 residues: CASSDGTGGEKLFF. The CDR3 region has the DNA TGTGCCAGCAGTGATGGGACAGGGGGTGAAAAACTGTTTTTT.

Worth noting for this clone: One end of the junction varies from germline; a read error may be responsible. This CDR3 is CASTLGQPETQYF. The CDR3 DNA reads TGTGCCAGCACCTTAGGGCAGCCAGAGACCCAGTACTTC. This rearrangement joins TRBV7-9 to TRBJ2-5; unclear D gene. Germline CDR1 and CDR2: SEHNR and FQNEAQ (reference sequence). The length of the CDR3 is 13 residues.

The chain combines TRBV7-9 with TRBJ1-3, with D uncertain. The CDR3 loop spans 15 amino acids. Trimming took 2 bases from V and 0 from J, leaving 8 bases between them. Germline loops: CDR1 SEHNR, CDR2 FQNEAQ (reference sequence). CDR3 sequence reads: CASSLPSISGNTIYF. CDR3 sequence (DNA): TGTGCCAGCAGCTTACCGAGCATCTCTGGAAACACCATATATTTT.

The rearrangement joins TRBV19 to TRBJ1-4; D is unclear. Trimming took 1 base from V and 0 from J, leaving 6 bases between them. Germline loops: CDR1 LNHDA, CDR2 SQIVND (reference sequence). The CDR3 has 15 residues. CDR3 nucleotides: TGTGCCAGTAGTATAGTCAGAGCAACTAATGAAAAACTGTTTTTT. Translating it yields CASSIVRATNEKLFF.

The V gene is TRBV30, the J gene TRBJ2-7, with D unclear. Trimming shortened V by 1 base and J by 3 bases, and 10 bases separated the two germline ends. The CDR3 is made up of 13 amino acids. CDR1 GTSNPN and CDR2 SVGIG come from the germline V gene (reference sequence). The CDR3 is CAWSGDKYYEQYF. The DNA for the CDR3 is TGTGCCTGGAGTGGCGATAAATACTACGAGCAGTACTTC.

J is TRBJ1-2 and V is TRBV14, with D unclear. V was trimmed by 0 bases and J by 0 bases, leaving 14 bases between them. The germline V gene encodes CDR1 SGHDN and CDR2 FVKESK. The CDR3 spans 17 residues. CDR3 in DNA: TGTGCCAGCAGCCAAGACCGGAACGGGGATCCTAACTATGGCTACACCTTC. It translates to CASSQDRNGDPNYGYTF.

The gene calls are TRBV19 and TRBJ2-2; TRBD2 aligns across 10 bases. The CDR3 extends over 17 amino acids. Germline V gives CDR1 LNHDA, CDR2 SQIVND (reference sequence). V lost 3 bases and J lost 6; bases outside the gene matches: 10. The chain's CDR3 is CASSMLLTSGTPGELFF. CDR3 bases: TGTGCCAGTAGTATGCTGTTAACTAGCGGGACGCCCGGGGAGCTGTTTTTT.

The chain has TRBV11-2 and TRBJ2-7; D ambiguous. V lost 5 bases to trimming and J lost 2 bases, with 13 bases between them. CDR1 and CDR2 from the germline V gene are SGHAT and FQNNGV. The CDR3 extends over 14 amino acids. As DNA, the CDR3 is TGTGCCAGCAGCCCTGGGCAGCCACCCTACGAGCAGTACTTC. This codes for CASSPGQPPYEQYF.

CDR3 sequence: CASSLVGPTEAFF. Written as DNA, the CDR3 is TGTGCCAGCAGCTTAGTAGGGCCCACTGAAGCTTTCTTT. The chain carries TRBV7-9 and TRBJ1-1; no firm D call. The germline V and J ends were trimmed by 1 base and 4 bases, with 7 bases remaining between them. The length of the CDR3 is 13 residues. Germline CDR1 reads SEHNR; CDR2 reads FQNEAQ (reference sequence).

V usage is TRBV7-9 and J usage is TRBJ2-1; weak D call: TRBD2 (6 bases). Germline CDR1 and CDR2: SEHNR and FQNEAQ (reference sequence). V lost 7 bases and J 7 bases, leaving 17 bases between the germline ends. The CDR3 totals 14 residues. CDR3 sequence reads: CASTLTLARNEQFF. As DNA, the CDR3 is TGTGCCAGCACCCTTACCCTAGCGAGGAATGAGCAGTTCTTC.

V gene TRBV4-2 combines with J gene TRBJ2-1, with 8 nucleotides matching TRBD2. Germline lookup yields CDR1 LGHNA and CDR2 YNFKEQ. This CDR3 contains 16 residues. With 3 bases clipped from V and 5 bases from J, the junction kept 9 bases outside the gene matches. CDR3 sequence: CASSHEVAGNNNEQFF. CDR3 nucleotide sequence: TGTGCCAGCAGCCACGAAGTAGCGGGAAATAACAATGAGCAGTTCTTC.

This chain joins TRBV7-9 and TRBJ2-1, with D possibly TRBD2 on 6 matching bases. Trimming cost V 0 bases and J 8 bases, with 11 bases left between them. The CDR3 covers 14 residues. Germline assignment: CDR1 SEHNR and CDR2 FQNEAQ (reference sequence). CDR3 bases: TGTGCCAGCAGCTTAGCTCTGGCGGGGCATGAGCAGTTCTTC. Encoded protein: CASSLALAGHEQFF.

This clone has only one observation. The chain recombines TRBV7-6 with TRBJ2-1; D is possibly TRBD1 (5 bases). Trimming left V 2 bases short and J 7 bases short, with 15 bases between. The CDR3 loop spans 15 amino acids. Per the germline V gene, CDR1 is SGHVS and CDR2 is FNYEAQ. CDR3 sequence reads: CASSLSIGQGNEQFF. The CDR3 bases are TGTGCCAGCAGCTTATCGATAGGGCAGGGTAATGAGCAGTTCTTC.

The V and J genes are TRBV19 and TRBJ2-1; TRBD2 agrees at 8 bases. This CDR3 is 12 amino acids long. Trimming at V came to 7 bases and at J to 8 bases, leaving 4 bases not matched to a gene. Germline CDR1 is LNHDA and CDR2 is SQIVND (reference sequence). CDR3 nucleotide sequence: TGTGCCAGTAAAACTAGCGGAGATGAGCAGTTCTTC. This sequence encodes CASKTSGDEQFF.

CDR3 sequence: CASSEGQTSYNEQFF. The DNA for the CDR3 is TGTGCCAGCAGTGAGGGGCAGACCTCCTACAATGAGCAGTTCTTC. V usage is TRBV6-1 and J usage is TRBJ2-1; possibly TRBD1 for D (5 bases). Deletions cut 3 bases from V and 0 bases from J, with 9 bases between. The germline CDR1 and CDR2 sequences are MNHNS and SASEGT. The CDR3 consists of 15 residues.

The genes are TRBV7-6 and TRBJ2-1, with D maybe TRBD2 (7 bases). V gave up 1 base and J gave up 8 bases, with 18 bases separating them. In germline, CDR1 is SGHVS, CDR2 FNYEAQ. The CDR3 contains 16 residues. CDR3 DNA sequence: TGTGCCAGCAGCTTAGTGTCTAGCGGTAGGGGGGATGAGCAGTTCTTC. This codes for CASSLVSSGRGDEQFF.

This chain connects TRBV9 to TRBJ2-1; TRBD1 matches at 7 bases. Trimming removed 4 bases from V and 5 bases from J; junction bases left unmatched: 6. Germline lookup yields CDR1 SGDLS and CDR2 YYNGEE. CDR3 size: 14 residues. The CDR3 region has the DNA TGTGCCAGCAGCACAGGGGCAGGGCACAATGAGCAGTTCTTC. It encodes CASSTGAGHNEQFF. Looking up the rest from reference TRBV9 and TRBJ2-1 gives the full variable domain: DSGVTQTPKHLITATGQRVTLRCSPRSGDLSVYWYQQSLDQGLQFLIQYYNGEERAKGNILERFSAQQFPDLHSELNLSSLELGDSALYFCASSTGAGHNEQFFGPGTRLTVL.